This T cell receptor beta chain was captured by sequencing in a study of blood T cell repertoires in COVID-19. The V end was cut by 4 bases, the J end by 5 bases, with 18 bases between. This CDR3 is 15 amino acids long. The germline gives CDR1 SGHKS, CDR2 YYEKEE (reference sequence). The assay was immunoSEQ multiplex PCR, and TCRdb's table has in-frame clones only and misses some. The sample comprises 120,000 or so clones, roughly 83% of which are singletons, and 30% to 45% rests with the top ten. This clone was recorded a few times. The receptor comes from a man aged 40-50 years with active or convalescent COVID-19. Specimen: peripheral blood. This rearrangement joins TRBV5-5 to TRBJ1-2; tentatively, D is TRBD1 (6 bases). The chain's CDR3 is CASSTISGVLYGYTF. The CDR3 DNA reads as TGTGCCAGCAGCACGATATCAGGGGTTCTTTATGGCTACACCTTC.